This T cell receptor beta chain is from a study of regulatory T cells in long-lasting Graves disease. Across the whole study: For under 3 months, newly diagnosed Graves' patients had been taking antithyroid drugs. Study conclusions and caveats: Comparison showed that persistent patients shared more public clonotypes (about 2,600) than new patients (over 950).

This clonotype was detected ten times or more. Its antigen is as yet unknown. The TCR beta library used iRepertoire HTBI primers with Arm-PCR amplification of CDR3. MiXCR, run by TCRdb on the multiplex PCR reads, gives a single entry per CDR3 protein. The table has around 400,000 distinct CDR3 sequences, around 15% seen once; the top ten hold 22%. The time point here: newly diagnosed GD, antithyroid drugs for less than 3 months. The TCR library was made from RNA that had been extracted from PBMCs in TRIzol. CDR3 size: 14 residues. Trimming left V 4 bases short and J 2 bases short, with 11 bases between. Per the germline V gene, CDR1 is MNHEY and CDR2 is SVGAGI.

This sample comprised peripheral blood mononuclear cells (PBMCs), obtained at new diagnosis, from a patient treated with antithyroid drugs. The chain joins TRBV6-5 to TRBJ1-1; D is undetermined. This receptor was obtained from a female donor with Graves disease. Here the CDR3 DNA reads TGTGCCAGCAGTTTATACGGGAGAAACACTGAAGCTTTCTTT. Protein product: CASSLYGRNTEAFF.